This T cell receptor (beta chain) was identified during a study of CD8 T cells in Susac syndrome. RNA amounts of about 0.45 to 1 ug underwent reverse transcription with random hexamers. One entry per CDR3 protein results from TCRdb running MiXCR on the immunoSEQ multiplex PCR reads. Counted here are 200,000 to 250,000 distinct CDR3 sequences, around 93% occurring once; the ten biggest clones make up 0.06% to 0.08%. The V and J ends lost 6 bases and 8 bases respectively, with 20 bases between them. Per germline, CDR1 MNHEY and CDR2 SVGAGI. This CDR3 spans 15 amino acids. Treatment-naive patients with stable or active relapsing-remitting disease were the multiple sclerosis controls. It was negative isolation that provided the CD8+ and CD4+ T cells, whereas TEMRA cells were enriched by FACS.

The sample taken for sequencing was CD4+ T cells from PBMCs. The TCR was taken from a human donor with multiple sclerosis. The chain joins TRBV6-5 to TRBJ2-1; D is ambiguous. Written as DNA, the CDR3 is TGTGCCAGCAGGCGGACCCCCTTCAATTGGGATGAGCAGTTCTTC. This translates into CASRRTPFNWDEQFF.